The rows below give T cell receptor beta chains drawn from one sample of a study of OX40 agonist ivuxolimab in advanced cancers. The protocol was immunoSEQ multiplex PCR, while the TCRdb copy is restricted to in-frame clones and leaves out a portion. The table has around 23,000 clones, approximately 80% seen once. The material sequenced was CD4+ or CD8+ T cells sorted from blood, taken in a trial of the OX40 agonist ivuxolimab. All receptors come from an adult with an advanced solid tumor such as melanoma, head and neck, liver or kidney cancer. Each CDR3 is given with its conserved first and last residue. D genes are given only for firm matches. Only part of the rows carry a size: once, few, many, or a class if the clone is expanded.

v_call	clone_size	d_call	j_call	cdr3_nt	cdr3_aa
TRBV27	.	.	TRBJ2-7	TGTGCCAGCAGTCTACGTGAAGGATACTACGAGCAGTACTTC	CASSLREGYYEQYF
TRBV4-1	few	TRBD2	TRBJ2-1	TGCGCCAGCAGCCCCTCTTGGGGGGGTGGCTATGAGCAGTTCTTC	CASSPSWGGGYEQFF
TRBV9	.	TRBD2	TRBJ2-1	TGTGCCAGCAGCCATCCGACTAGCGGAAAAAACAATGAGCAGTTCTTC	CASSHPTSGKNNEQFF
TRBV4-3	.	.	TRBJ1-5	TGCGCCAGCAGCCCAGATCAGGGGTTTAACCAGCCCCAGCATTTT	CASSPDQGFNQPQHF
TRBV6-5	.	TRBD2	TRBJ2-1	TGTGCCAGCAGTTACTCCGGGCTAGCGGGTGAGCAGTTCTTC	CASSYSGLAGEQFF
TRBV9	.	TRBD1	TRBJ2-2	TGTGCCAGCAGCCTGTGGACAGGCGCAATCCAGAACACCGGGGAGCTGTTTTTT	CASSLWTGAIQNTGELFF
TRBV14	.	.	TRBJ1-2	TGTGCCAGCAGCCATGAGGGGGAAGGGTTTAACTATGGCTACACCTTC	CASSHEGEGFNYGYTF
TRBV30	once	TRBD1	TRBJ2-3	TGTGCCCCTAGACAGGGGACAGATACGCAGTATTTT	CAPRQGTDTQYF
TRBV2	.	.	TRBJ2-1	TGTGCCAGCGGTGGGGAGAACTACAATGAGCAGTTCTTC	CASGGENYNEQFF
TRBV6-5	.	.	TRBJ2-7	TGTGCCAGCAGTTACGGGGGGCCGGACTACGAGCAGTACTTC	CASSYGGPDYEQYF
TRBV27	.	.	TRBJ2-3	TGTGCCAGCAGACTAGTGGGAAATTATCCAGATACGCAGTATTTT	CASRLVGNYPDTQYF
TRBV30	.	.	TRBJ2-7	TGTGCCTGGGAAGAGGCCGGGACCGAAGTCGAGCAGTACTTC	CAWEEAGTEVEQYF
TRBV11-2	.	TRBD2	TRBJ2-5	TGTGCCAGCAGCTTAGGCCAGCTAGCGGGGGAAGAGACCCAGTACTTC	CASSLGQLAGEETQYF
TRBV5-6	few	.	TRBJ2-7	TGTGCCAGCAGCTTTGATCTCTACGAGCAGTACTTC	CASSFDLYEQYF
TRBV27	.	TRBD2	TRBJ2-1	TGTGCCAGCAGTTTGTGGGAGGGACCCTACAATGAGCAGTTCTTC	CASSLWEGPYNEQFF
TRBV4-1	.	TRBD2	TRBJ2-7	TGCGCCAGCAGCCAAGCAGCGGGGTACTCCTACGAGCAGTACTTC	CASSQAAGYSYEQYF
TRBV27	once	TRBD2	TRBJ2-7	TGTGCCAGCAGTATCCTAGCGGGGAGCTCCTACGAGCAGTACTTC	CASSILAGSSYEQYF
TRBV27	.	TRBD1	TRBJ1-1	TGTGCCAGCAGGATTTCAGGGGGCACTGAAGCTTTCTTT	CASRISGGTEAFF
TRBV27	.	.	TRBJ2-7	TGTGCCAGCAGACTCTTGGGGTCCTACGAGCAGTACTTC	CASRLLGSYEQYF
TRBV6-1	.	.	TRBJ1-1	TGTGCCAGCAGTGATTGGAGGGAATTGAACACTGAAGCTTTCTTT	CASSDWRELNTEAFF